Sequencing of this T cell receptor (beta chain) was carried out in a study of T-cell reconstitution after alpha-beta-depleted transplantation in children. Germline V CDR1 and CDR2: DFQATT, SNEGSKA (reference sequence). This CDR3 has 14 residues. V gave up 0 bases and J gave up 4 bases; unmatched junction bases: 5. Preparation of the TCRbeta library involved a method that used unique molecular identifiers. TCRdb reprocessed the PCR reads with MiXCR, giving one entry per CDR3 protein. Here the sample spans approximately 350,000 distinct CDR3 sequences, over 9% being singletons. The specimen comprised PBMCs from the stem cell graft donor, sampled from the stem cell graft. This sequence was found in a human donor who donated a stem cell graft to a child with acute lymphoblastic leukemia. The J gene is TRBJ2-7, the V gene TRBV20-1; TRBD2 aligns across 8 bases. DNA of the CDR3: TGCAGTGCTAGAGAGGCGGGAGGCAGGTACGAGCAGTACTTC. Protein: CSAREAGGRYEQYF.